This TCR beta chain was captured by sequencing in a study of T cell responses to AZD1222 COVID-19 vaccine. Study-wide results and caveats: Unmutated regions of variants are reportedly targeted by nearly half of spike-specific TCRs. It was only after the peak T cell response that any repertoires were sampled. There were mostly white British donors and more females than males, and clonal diversity was possibly underestimated.

This CDR3 contains 13 residues. V was shortened by 5 bases and J by 0 bases, with 8 bases between the two germline ends. Germline loops: CDR1 MNHEY, CDR2 SMNVEV (reference sequence). Using immunoSEQ multiplex PCR, the repertoire was profiled, and TCRdb retains in-frame clones only, with some absent. The profile shows 110,000 or so clones, 91% of them singletons. Worth noting for this clone: Its antigen is not known. The same CDR3 can be traced to other DNA sequences in this sample.

V and J are TRBV27 and TRBJ2-7, with D uncertain. The sample here was peripheral blood, taken on day 0 of AZD1222 vaccination. The source of this sequence is an adult in good health. CDR3 nucleotide sequence: TGTGCCAGCAGTCTAACGAGCTCCTACGAGCAGTACTTC. Its translation: CASSLTSSYEQYF.